The rows below give T cell receptor beta chains drawn from one sample of a study of T-cell reconstitution after alpha-beta-depleted transplantation in children. From the PCR reads, TCRdb called clonotypes with MiXCR, one entry per CDR3 protein. The table lists 500,000 or so distinct CDR3 sequences, approximately 10% of them singletons. The input for sequencing was PBMCs, mostly from graft donor cells, taken 180 days after TCRalphabeta/CD19-depleted stem cell transplant. Receptor source: a female patient between 2 and 15 years old who had a stem cell transplant for aplastic anemia, so the T cells may come from the graft donor. Each CDR3 is given with its conserved first and last residue. A D gene is named only where the DNA matches it firmly. Rows may omit the clone size; those that give it use once, few, many or a size class.

size,J,D,V,CDR3,DNA
many,TRBJ2-1,TRBD2,TRBV20-1,CSAIFGLADSYNEQFF,TGCAGTGCTATATTTGGACTAGCGGACTCCTACAATGAGCAGTTCTTC
few,TRBJ2-6,NA,TRBV27,CASRGDNANVLTF,TGTGCCAGCAGAGGGGACAATGCCAACGTCCTGACTTTC
NA,TRBJ1-5,NA,TRBV6-5,CASSYSQGIQPQHF,TGTGCCAGCAGTTACTCACAGGGTATACAGCCCCAGCATTTT
NA,TRBJ2-3,TRBD1,TRBV10-3,CAISAFRDRGTDTQYF,TGTGCCATCAGTGCATTCCGGGACAGGGGCACAGATACGCAGTATTTT
few,TRBJ1-1,TRBD1,TRBV7-2,CASSGRGRESEAFF,TGTGCCAGCAGCGGTAGGGGGCGCGAAAGTGAAGCTTTCTTT
few,TRBJ1-1,TRBD1,TRBV10-3,CAIRLGRQGDTEAFF,TGTGCCATCAGGCTAGGCCGACAGGGGGACACTGAAGCTTTCTTT
few,TRBJ1-1,NA,TRBV28,CASVRTESRNTEAFF,TGTGCCAGCGTCCGGACAGAGAGCCGGAACACTGAAGCTTTCTTT
NA,TRBJ1-1,NA,TRBV10-1,CASSLTQGSEAFF,TGCGCCAGCAGCTTGACACAGGGCTCTGAAGCTTTCTTT
NA,TRBJ2-6,NA,TRBV2,CASTQRGVFSGANVLTF,TGTGCCAGCACCCAAAGGGGGGTCTTCTCTGGGGCCAACGTCCTGACTTTC
few,TRBJ1-4,NA,TRBV19,CASTRGYSVWEEKLFF,TGTGCCAGTACCAGAGGCTATTCCGTTTGGGAAGAAAAACTGTTTTTT
many,TRBJ2-2,TRBD2,TRBV28,CASSPQRSGINTGELFF,TGTGCCAGCAGTCCCCAACGAAGCGGGATAAACACCGGGGAGCTGTTTTTT
NA,TRBJ2-3,TRBD2,TRBV4-1,CASSPRRRLAGGNDTQYF,TGCGCCAGCAGCCCCCGTCGGAGACTAGCGGGAGGGAACGATACGCAGTATTTT
NA,TRBJ2-1,TRBD2,TRBV7-6,CASSLEDSGREQFF,TGTGCCAGCAGCTTAGAGGATAGCGGGAGAGAGCAGTTCTTC
NA,TRBJ2-1,TRBD2,TRBV7-2,CASSPGTTQYNEQFF,TGTGCCAGCAGCCCCGGGACTACACAGTACAATGAGCAGTTCTTC
NA,TRBJ1-5,NA,TRBV29-1,CSVEVGGTNQPQHF,TGCAGCGTTGAGGTCGGGGGAACTAATCAGCCCCAGCATTTT
few,TRBJ2-5,NA,TRBV28,CASSLLTAAGVETQYF,TGTGCCAGCAGTTTATTAACGGCGGCAGGGGTCGAGACCCAGTACTTC
NA,TRBJ1-6,TRBD1,TRBV4-3,CASSQARTGPLINSPLHF,TGCGCCAGCAGCCAAGCTAGGACAGGGCCTCTCATTAATTCACCCCTCCACTTT
NA,TRBJ2-5,TRBD2,TRBV19,CATRREGPWETQYF,TGTGCCACCCGGAGGGAGGGGCCCTGGGAGACCCAGTACTTC
few,TRBJ1-1,NA,TRBV20-1,CSARDSGAGRSAFF,TGCAGTGCTAGAGATAGCGGGGCCGGGAGGAGCGCTTTCTTT
few,TRBJ1-2,TRBD1,TRBV29-1,CSAAGQGNYGYTF,TGCAGCGCCGCGGGACAGGGAAACTATGGCTACACCTTC
few,TRBJ2-1,NA,TRBV7-2,CASSLRLAYEQFF,TGTGCCAGCAGCTTACGGCTAGCCTATGAGCAGTTCTTC
NA,TRBJ2-5,NA,TRBV18,CASSPPGHLQETQYF,TGTGCCAGCTCACCACCTGGACACCTACAAGAGACCCAGTACTTC
many,TRBJ1-2,TRBD1,TRBV29-1,CSVCGQGAMDYGYTF,TGCAGCGTTTGTGGACAGGGGGCGATGGACTATGGCTACACCTTC
few,TRBJ2-7,NA,TRBV5-5,CASSFITGPYEQYF,TGTGCCAGCAGCTTCATTACGGGACCCTACGAGCAGTACTTC
few,TRBJ2-2,NA,TRBV25-1,CASSPRTVEPNTGELFF,TGTGCCAGCAGTCCCCGGACGGTCGAACCGAACACCGGGGAGCTGTTTTTT
few,TRBJ2-1,TRBD1,TRBV11-2,CASSLFAGGLEQFF,TGTGCCAGCAGCTTATTTGCAGGGGGTCTTGAGCAGTTCTTC
NA,TRBJ1-4,NA,TRBV15,CATSRGDASEEKLFF,TGTGCCACCAGCAGAGGGGACGCCAGTGAAGAAAAACTGTTTTTT
few,TRBJ2-2,NA,TRBV5-1,CASSLDATGELFF,TGCGCCAGCAGCTTGGATGCCACCGGGGAGCTGTTTTTT
few,TRBJ2-5,NA,TRBV4-1,CASSQSRQNQETQYF,TGCGCCAGCAGCCAATCCCGGCAGAACCAAGAGACCCAGTACTTC
NA,TRBJ2-2,NA,TRBV6-2/TRBV6-3,CASRFDGITGELFF,TGTGCCAGCAGATTCGACGGAATCACCGGGGAGCTGTTTTTT
NA,TRBJ2-1,NA,TRBV29-1,CSVVAVGPGNEQFF,TGCAGCGTTGTGGCGGTAGGGCCGGGTAATGAGCAGTTCTTC
NA,TRBJ2-7,TRBD1,TRBV28,CASKGGHNEQYF,TGTGCCAGCAAAGGGGGCCACAACGAGCAGTACTTC
few,TRBJ2-5,TRBD2,TRBV20-1,CSAKAGPGETQYF,TGCAGTGCGAAAGCGGGGCCCGGAGAGACCCAGTACTTC
few,TRBJ1-5,TRBD1,TRBV6-2/TRBV6-3,CASSWGQGSNQPQHF,TGTGCCAGCAGTTGGGGACAGGGAAGCAATCAGCCCCAGCATTTT
few,TRBJ2-7,TRBD1,TRBV12-3/TRBV12-4,CASAQGDFYEQYF,TGTGCCAGCGCACAGGGGGATTTTTACGAGCAGTACTTC
few,TRBJ1-2,NA,TRBV29-1,CSVVLGAGGYTF,TGCAGCGTTGTGCTAGGGGCTGGTGGCTACACCTTC
many,TRBJ2-1,NA,TRBV11-2,CASSLEPVGGPSYNEQFF,TGTGCCAGCAGCCTAGAACCGGTCGGGGGCCCTTCGTACAATGAGCAGTTCTTC
NA,TRBJ1-4,TRBD1,TRBV30,CAWKGQGSNEKLFF,TGTGCCTGGAAGGGACAGGGGAGTAATGAAAAACTGTTTTTT
few,TRBJ2-1,NA,TRBV29-1,CSVEVASLWISNEQFF,TGCAGCGTTGAAGTTGCCAGTCTCTGGATAAGCAATGAGCAGTTCTTC
few,TRBJ2-1,TRBD2,TRBV5-1,CASSLPGLDSYNEQFF,TGCGCCAGCAGCTTACCGGGACTAGACTCCTACAATGAGCAGTTCTTC
NA,TRBJ1-4,TRBD1,TRBV28,CASSLYRHRGNEKLFF,TGTGCCAGCAGTTTATATCGGCACAGGGGTAATGAAAAACTGTTTTTT
few,TRBJ1-5,NA,TRBV28,CASSGSHQPQHF,TGTGCCAGCAGCGGGAGCCACCAGCCCCAGCATTTT
NA,TRBJ1-3,NA,TRBV3-1,CASGQIGNTIYF,TGTGCCAGCGGACAGATTGGAAACACCATATATTTT
few,TRBJ2-1,TRBD2,TRBV27,CASSQLPGTSGNSYNEQFF,TGTGCCAGCAGTCAACTTCCCGGGACTAGCGGGAACTCCTACAATGAGCAGTTCTTC
few,TRBJ2-1,NA,TRBV7-3,CASSFGTSTYNEQFF,TGTGCCAGCAGCTTCGGGACCTCCACCTACAATGAGCAGTTCTTC
NA,TRBJ2-3,NA,TRBV6-5,CASSYSGFNTDTQYF,TGTGCCAGCAGTTACTCTGGGTTTAACACAGATACGCAGTATTTT
NA,TRBJ2-7,NA,TRBV9,CASSVAGTPTYEQYF,TGTGCCAGCAGCGTAGCCGGGACTCCCACCTACGAGCAGTACTTC
many,TRBJ2-1,NA,TRBV20-1,CSARDFGSGYNEQFF,TGCAGTGCTAGAGATTTTGGTAGCGGATACAATGAGCAGTTCTTC
many,TRBJ1-2,NA,TRBV7-9,CASSLGGGYTF,TGTGCCAGCAGCCTGGGAGGTGGCTACACCTTC
many,TRBJ1-4,NA,TRBV6-5,CASSYGQHNEKLFF,TGTGCCAGCAGTTATGGGCAGCATAATGAAAAACTGTTTTTT
few,TRBJ2-4,TRBD1,TRBV19,CASSSTGNKNIQYF,TGTGCCAGTAGCTCGACAGGGAATAAAAACATTCAGTACTTC
few,TRBJ2-6,NA,TRBV11-1,CASSLRAKGFSGANVLTF,TGTGCCAGCAGCTTGCGGGCAAAGGGGTTTTCAGGGGCCAACGTCCTGACTTTC